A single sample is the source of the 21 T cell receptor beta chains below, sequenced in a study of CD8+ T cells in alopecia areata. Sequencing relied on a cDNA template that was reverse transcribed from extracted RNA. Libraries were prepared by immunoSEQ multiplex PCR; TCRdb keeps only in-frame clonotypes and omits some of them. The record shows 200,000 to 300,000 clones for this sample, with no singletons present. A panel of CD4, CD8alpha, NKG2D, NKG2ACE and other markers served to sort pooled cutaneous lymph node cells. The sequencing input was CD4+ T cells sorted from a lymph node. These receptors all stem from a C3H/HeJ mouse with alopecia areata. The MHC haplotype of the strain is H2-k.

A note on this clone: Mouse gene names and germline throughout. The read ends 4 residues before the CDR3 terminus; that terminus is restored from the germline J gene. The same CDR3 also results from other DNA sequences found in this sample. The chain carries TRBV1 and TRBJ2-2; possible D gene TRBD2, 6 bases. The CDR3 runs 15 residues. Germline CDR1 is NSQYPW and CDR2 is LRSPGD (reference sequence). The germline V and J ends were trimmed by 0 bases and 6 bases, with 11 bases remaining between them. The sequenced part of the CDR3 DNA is TGCACCTGCAGTGCAGATCCGGGGGGACCCGGG. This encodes CTCSADPGGPG. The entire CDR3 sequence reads CTCSADPGGPGQLYF.

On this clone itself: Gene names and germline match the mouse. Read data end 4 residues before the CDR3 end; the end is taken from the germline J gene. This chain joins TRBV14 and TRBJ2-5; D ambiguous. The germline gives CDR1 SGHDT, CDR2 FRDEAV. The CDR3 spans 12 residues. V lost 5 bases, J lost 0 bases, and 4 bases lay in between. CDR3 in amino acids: CASSPNQDTQYF. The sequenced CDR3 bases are TGTGCCAGCAGCCCTAACCAAGAC.

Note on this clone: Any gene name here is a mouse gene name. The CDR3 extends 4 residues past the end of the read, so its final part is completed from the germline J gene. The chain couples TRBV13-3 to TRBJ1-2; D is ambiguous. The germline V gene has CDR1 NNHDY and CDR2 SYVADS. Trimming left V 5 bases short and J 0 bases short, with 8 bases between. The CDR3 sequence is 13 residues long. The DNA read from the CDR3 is TGTGCCAGCAGCTATACAGCAAACTCC. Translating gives CASSYTANS. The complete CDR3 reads CASSYTANSDYTF.

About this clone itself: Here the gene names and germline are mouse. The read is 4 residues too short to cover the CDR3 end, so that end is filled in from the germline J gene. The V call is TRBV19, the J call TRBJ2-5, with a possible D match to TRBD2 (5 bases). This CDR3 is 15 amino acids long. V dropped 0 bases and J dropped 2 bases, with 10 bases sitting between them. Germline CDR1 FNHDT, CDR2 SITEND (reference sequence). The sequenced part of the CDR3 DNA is TGTGCCAGCAGTATAGAGGCTGGGCCCCAAGAC. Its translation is CASSIEAGPQD. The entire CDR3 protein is CASSIEAGPQDTQYF.

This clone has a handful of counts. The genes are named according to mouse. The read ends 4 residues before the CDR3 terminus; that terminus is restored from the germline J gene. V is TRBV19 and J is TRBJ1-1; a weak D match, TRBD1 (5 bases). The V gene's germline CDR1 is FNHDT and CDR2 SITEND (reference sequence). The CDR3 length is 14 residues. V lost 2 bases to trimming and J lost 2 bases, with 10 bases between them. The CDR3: CASSMGGINTEVFF. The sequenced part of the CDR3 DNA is TGTGCCAGCAGTATGGGGGGAATTAACACA. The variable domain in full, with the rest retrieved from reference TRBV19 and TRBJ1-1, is GGIITQTPKFLIGQEGQKLTLKCQQNFNHDTMYWYRQDSGKGLRLIYYSITENDLQKGDLSEGYDASREKKSSFSLTVTSAQKNEMAVFLCASSMGGINTEVFFGKGTRLTVV.

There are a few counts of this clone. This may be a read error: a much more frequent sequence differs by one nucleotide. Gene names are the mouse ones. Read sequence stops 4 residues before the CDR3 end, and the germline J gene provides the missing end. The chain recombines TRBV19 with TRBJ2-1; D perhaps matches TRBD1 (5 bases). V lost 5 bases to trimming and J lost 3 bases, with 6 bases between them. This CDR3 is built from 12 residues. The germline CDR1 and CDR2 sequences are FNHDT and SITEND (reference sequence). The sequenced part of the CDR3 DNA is TGTGCCAGCAGGGACATCTATGCT. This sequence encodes CASRDIYA. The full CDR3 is CASRDIYAEQFF.

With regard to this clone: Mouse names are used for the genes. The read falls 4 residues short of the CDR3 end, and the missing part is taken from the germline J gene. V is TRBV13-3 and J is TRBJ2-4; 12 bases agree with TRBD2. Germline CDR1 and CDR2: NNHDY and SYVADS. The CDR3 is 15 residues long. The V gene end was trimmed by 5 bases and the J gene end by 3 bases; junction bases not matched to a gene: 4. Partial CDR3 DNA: TGTGCCAGCAGCGACTGGGGGGGCGGCCAAAAC. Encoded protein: CASSDWGGGQN. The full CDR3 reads CASSDWGGGQNTLYF. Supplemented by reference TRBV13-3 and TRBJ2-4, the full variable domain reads EAAVTQSPRSKVAVTGGKVTLSCHQTNNHDYMYWYRQDTGHGLRLIHYSYVADSTEKGDIPDGYKASRPSQENFSLILELASLSQTAVYFCASSDWGGGQNTLYFGAGTRLSVL.

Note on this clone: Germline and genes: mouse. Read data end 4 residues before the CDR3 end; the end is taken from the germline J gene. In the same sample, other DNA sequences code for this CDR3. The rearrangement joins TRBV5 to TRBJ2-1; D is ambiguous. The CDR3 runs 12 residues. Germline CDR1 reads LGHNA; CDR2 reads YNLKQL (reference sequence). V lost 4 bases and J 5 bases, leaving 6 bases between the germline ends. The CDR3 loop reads CASSPTDAEQFF. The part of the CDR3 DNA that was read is TGTGCCAGCAGCCCAACAGATGCT.

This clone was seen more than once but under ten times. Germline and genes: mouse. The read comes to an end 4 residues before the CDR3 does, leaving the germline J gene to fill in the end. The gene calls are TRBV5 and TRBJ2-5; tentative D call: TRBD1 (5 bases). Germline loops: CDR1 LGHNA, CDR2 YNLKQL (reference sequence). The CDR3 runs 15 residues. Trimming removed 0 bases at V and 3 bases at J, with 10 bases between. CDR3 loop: CASSQDPRAQDTQYF. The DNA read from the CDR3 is TGTGCCAGCAGCCAAGATCCCAGGGCTCAAGAC.

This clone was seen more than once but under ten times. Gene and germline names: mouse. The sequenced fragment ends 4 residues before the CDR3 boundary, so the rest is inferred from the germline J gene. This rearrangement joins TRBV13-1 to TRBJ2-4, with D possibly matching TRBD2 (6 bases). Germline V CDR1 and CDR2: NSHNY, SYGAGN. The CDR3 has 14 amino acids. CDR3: CASSDPRDLNTLYF. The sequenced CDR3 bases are TGTGCCAGCAGTGATCCCCGGGACTTAAAC.

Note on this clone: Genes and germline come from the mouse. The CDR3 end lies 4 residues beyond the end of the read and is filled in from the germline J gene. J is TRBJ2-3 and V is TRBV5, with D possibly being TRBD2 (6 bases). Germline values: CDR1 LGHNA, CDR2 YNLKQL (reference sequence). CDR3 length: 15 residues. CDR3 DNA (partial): TGTGCCAGCAGCCAAGATGGATTGGGGGAAGAA. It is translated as CASSQDGLGEE. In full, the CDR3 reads CASSQDGLGEETLYF.

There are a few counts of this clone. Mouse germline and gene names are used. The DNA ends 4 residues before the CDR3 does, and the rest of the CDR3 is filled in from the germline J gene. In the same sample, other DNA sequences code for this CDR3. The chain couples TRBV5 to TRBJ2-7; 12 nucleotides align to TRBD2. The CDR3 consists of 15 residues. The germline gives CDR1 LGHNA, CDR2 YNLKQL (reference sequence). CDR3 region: CASSQVGTGGYEQYF. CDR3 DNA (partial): TGTGCCAGCAGCCAAGTGGGGACTGGGGGGTAT.

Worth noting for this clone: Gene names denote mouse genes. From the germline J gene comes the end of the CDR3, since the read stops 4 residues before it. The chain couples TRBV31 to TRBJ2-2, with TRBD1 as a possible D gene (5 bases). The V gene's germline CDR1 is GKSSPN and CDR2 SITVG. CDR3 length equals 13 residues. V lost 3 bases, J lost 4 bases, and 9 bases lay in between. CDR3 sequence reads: CAWSEGSTGQLYF. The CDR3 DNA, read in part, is TGTGCCTGGAGCGAGGGGTCCACCGGG.

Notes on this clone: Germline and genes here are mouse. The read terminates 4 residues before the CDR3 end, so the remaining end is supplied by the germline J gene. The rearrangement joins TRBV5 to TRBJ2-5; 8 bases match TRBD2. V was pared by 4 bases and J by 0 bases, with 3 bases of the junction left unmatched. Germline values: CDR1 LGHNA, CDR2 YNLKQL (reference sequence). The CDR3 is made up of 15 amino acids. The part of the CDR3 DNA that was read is TGTGCCAGCAGCCCCCACTGGGGGAACCAAGAC. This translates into CASSPHWGNQD. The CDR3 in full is CASSPHWGNQDTQYF.

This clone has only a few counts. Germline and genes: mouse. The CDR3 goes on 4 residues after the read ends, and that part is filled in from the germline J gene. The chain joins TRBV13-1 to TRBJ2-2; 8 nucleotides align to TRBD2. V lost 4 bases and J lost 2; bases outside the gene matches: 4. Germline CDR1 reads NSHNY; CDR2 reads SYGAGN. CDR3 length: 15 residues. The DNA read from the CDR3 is TGTGCCAGCAGTCTGACTGGGGAGAACACCGGG. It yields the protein CASSLTGENTG. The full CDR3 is CASSLTGENTGQLYF.

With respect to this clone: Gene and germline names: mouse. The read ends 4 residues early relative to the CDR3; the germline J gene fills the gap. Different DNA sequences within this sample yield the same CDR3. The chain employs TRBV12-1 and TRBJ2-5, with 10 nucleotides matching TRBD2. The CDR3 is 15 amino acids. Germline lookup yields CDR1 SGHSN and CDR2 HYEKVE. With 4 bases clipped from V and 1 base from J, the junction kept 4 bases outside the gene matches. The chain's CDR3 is CASSLTGGDQDTQYF. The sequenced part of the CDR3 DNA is TGTGCCAGCTCCCTAACTGGGGGGGACCAAGAC. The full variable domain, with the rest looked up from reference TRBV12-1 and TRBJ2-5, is DSGVVQSPRHIIKEKGGRSVLTCIPISGHSNVVWYQQTLGKELKFLIQHYEKVERDKGFLPSRFSVQQFDDYHSEMNMSALELEDSAMYFCASSLTGGDQDTQYFGPGTRLLVL.

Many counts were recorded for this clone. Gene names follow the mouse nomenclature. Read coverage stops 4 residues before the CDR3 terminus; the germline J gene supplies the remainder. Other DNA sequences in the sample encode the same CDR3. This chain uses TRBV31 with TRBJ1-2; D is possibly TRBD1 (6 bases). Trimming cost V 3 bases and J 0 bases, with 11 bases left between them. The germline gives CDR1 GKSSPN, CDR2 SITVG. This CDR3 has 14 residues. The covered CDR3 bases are TGTGCCTGGAGCTCCGGGACAACAAACTCC. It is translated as CAWSSGTTNS. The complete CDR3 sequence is CAWSSGTTNSDYTF.

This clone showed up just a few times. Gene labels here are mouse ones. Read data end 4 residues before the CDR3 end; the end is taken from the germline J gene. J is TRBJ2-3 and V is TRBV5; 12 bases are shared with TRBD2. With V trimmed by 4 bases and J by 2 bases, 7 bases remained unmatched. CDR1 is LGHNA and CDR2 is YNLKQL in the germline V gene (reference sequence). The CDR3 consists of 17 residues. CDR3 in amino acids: CASSRNRDWGVAETLYF. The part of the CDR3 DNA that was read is TGTGCCAGCAGCCGAAACCGGGACTGGGGGGTTGCAGAA.

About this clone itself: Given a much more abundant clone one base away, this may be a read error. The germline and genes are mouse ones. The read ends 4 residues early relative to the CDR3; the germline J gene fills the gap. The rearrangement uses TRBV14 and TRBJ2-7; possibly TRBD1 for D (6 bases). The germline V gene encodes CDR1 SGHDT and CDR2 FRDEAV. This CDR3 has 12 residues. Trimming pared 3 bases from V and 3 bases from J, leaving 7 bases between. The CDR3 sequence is CASSWDNYEQYF. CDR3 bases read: TGTGCCAGCAGTTGGGACAACTAT.

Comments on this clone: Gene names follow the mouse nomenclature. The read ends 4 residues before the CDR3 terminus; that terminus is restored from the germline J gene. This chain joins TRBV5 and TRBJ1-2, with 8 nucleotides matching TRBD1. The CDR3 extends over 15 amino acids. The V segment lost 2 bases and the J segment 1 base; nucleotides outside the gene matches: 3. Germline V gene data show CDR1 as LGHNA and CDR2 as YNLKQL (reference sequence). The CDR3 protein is CASSQTGTGNSDYTF. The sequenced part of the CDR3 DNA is TGTGCCAGCAGCCAAACCGGGACAGGAAACTCC.

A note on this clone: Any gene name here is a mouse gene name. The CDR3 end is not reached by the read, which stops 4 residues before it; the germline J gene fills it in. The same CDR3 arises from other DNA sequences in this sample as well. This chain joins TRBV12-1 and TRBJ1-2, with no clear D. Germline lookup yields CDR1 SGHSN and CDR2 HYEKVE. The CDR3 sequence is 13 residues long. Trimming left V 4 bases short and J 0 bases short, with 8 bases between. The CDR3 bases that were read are TGTGCCAGCTCCGTAACAACAAACTCC. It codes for CASSVTTNS. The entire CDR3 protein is CASSVTTNSDYTF.